The source of this T cell receptor beta chain is a study of blood T cell repertoires in COVID-19 (dated by TCRdb to about 2020). For the wider study: The collaborator samples originated in the United States, Italy and Spain and spanned the acute and convalescent phases of COVID-19. Nearly every sample came with metadata listing a de-identified subject ID, COVID-19 status, age in years and sex. The material from the prospective study consisted of cDNA or gDNA derived from T cells, B-cell-depleted T cells, or PBMCs. The repertoires were made available in a free public database intended to serve as a resource for research on the immune response to SARS-CoV-2. The samples were drawn from two sources: the first 160 participants of the ongoing ImmuneRACE study, and fewer than 1,500 subjects contributed by 6 global collaborators. Where available, HLA class I and class II types were taken from metadata supplied by the sample provider and were not determined by assay-based typing. Subjects who had been exposed to COVID-19, were actively infected with it, or had recovered from it provided the deeply sampled blood TCRbeta repertoires that made up the dataset.

In the case of this clone: This receptor's antigen is unknown. No clone much larger than this one lies a single base away; base qualities are absent.

Broader findings and caveats from the paper: The amount of clinical and demographic metadata varied by source and participant and was provided uncurated.

TCRbeta CDR3 regions were amplified from genomic DNA using the immunoSEQ Assay, a bias-controlled multiplex PCR. The study's own analysis went as follows. Within the assay, amplification of reference gene primers was used to estimate how many nucleated cells each sample contained. To quantify the absolute abundance of each unique TCRbeta CDR3 rearrangement, sequence reads were collapsed and filtered. For each sample, productive Simpson clonality was calculated by taking the square root of Simpson's diversity index across productive rearrangements. In TCRdb, the immuneACCESS table is reduced to in-frame sequences with V and J assigned. These tables do not hold every clone; where another copy was compared, an unresolved V gene accounts for under half, and the others remain unexplained. V and J calls and clone size are given by that table; D and trimming were obtained from the DNA. This sample holds hundreds of thousands of clones; roughly 90% were observed only once. The ten largest make up over 8.5% of the sample.

As encoded in the germline V gene, CDR1 is SGHTA while CDR2 is FQGNSA. The CDR3 numbers 18 residues from cysteine through phenylalanine. The only DNA kept is the CDR3, 54 bases in frame from the first base. Clipping removes 5 bases from V and 2 bases from J, with 6 as the unmatched junction base count. In Seattle, one collaborating source enrolled patients while the infection was active and tracked those patients longitudinally over the course of disease. The collaborating institutions used their own protocols to collect whole blood in K2EDTA tubes. For TCRbeta analysis, collaborator samples were shipped as frozen whole blood, as isolated PBMCs, or as DNA extracted from either sample type.

The rearrangement combines TRBV7-2 with TRBJ2-1; TRBD2 aligns with 16 central bases. The sample taken for sequencing was peripheral blood. The clonotype originates from a woman aged 30 to 39 with COVID-19, enrolled during active disease. The DNA reads as follows: TGTGCCAGCAGCCCACCGGGACTAGCGGGGGGGCCCTACAATGAGCAGTTCTTC. It translates to CASSPPGLAGGPYNEQFF.